This T cell receptor beta chain derives from a study of blood T cell repertoires in COVID-19. Study information: Whether acute or convalescent, the COVID-19 samples came from the United States, Italy and Spain. PBMCs, B-cell-depleted T cells, or T cells were the source of the cDNA or gDNA that made up the material.

As handled by the study authors: Reference gene primer amplification gave estimated nucleated cell counts. Some clones are missing from TCRdb's copy, which holds only in-frame ones; the method was immunoSEQ multiplex PCR. The V and J calls and the clone size are those of that table, but D and trimming were determined from the DNA. Of a few hundred thousand clones listed, 85% are singletons. Input material: peripheral blood. This clonotype originated in a woman under 30 with acute or convalescent COVID-19.

CDR3 sequence reads: CASSDSGTGGGSPLHF. The CDR3 DNA is TGTGCCAGCAGCGATTCCGGGACAGGGGGGGGTTCACCCCTCCACTTT. The chain carries TRBV2 and TRBJ1-6; TRBD1 matches 11 bases. The CDR3 is 16 amino acids. V shed 6 bases and J 9 bases; nucleotides not matched to a gene: 10. The germline gives CDR1 SNHLY, CDR2 FYNNEI.